The 6 T cell receptor beta chains presented below share a single source sample, sequenced in a study of CD8 T cells in Susac syndrome. About 0.5 to 1 ug RNA was reverse transcribed with random hexamers. Each CDR3 protein is one row after TCRdb ran MiXCR on the immunoSEQ multiplex PCR reads. The sample comprises about 180,000 distinct CDR3 sequences, 90% to 97% of which are singletons, and around 0.093% rests with the top ten. The sequencing input was CD4+ T cells from PBMCs. These receptors were taken from a human donor with multiple sclerosis.

The chain couples TRBV29-1 to TRBJ1-4, with D unresolved. The CDR3 spans 12 residues. Per germline, CDR1 SQVTM and CDR2 ANQGSEA. Trimming shortened V by 4 bases and J by 4 bases, and 7 bases separated the two germline ends. Written as DNA, the CDR3 is TGCAGCGTTGTAGGGTATAATGAAAAACTGTTTTTT. Amino acids: CSVVGYNEKLFF.

This chain links TRBV30 with TRBJ2-1; the D gene is possibly TRBD1 (5 bases). The CDR3 has 12 amino acids. Trimming pared 2 bases from V and 5 bases from J, leaving 7 bases between. Germline V CDR1 and CDR2: GTSNPN, SVGIG (reference sequence). The CDR3 region has the DNA TGTGCCTGGAGTAGGGGTCACAATGAGCAGTTCTTC. It codes for CAWSRGHNEQFF.

The chain recombines TRBV15 with TRBJ2-3; the D call may be TRBD1 or TRBD2 (5 bases each). The CDR3 has 17 amino acids. Germline values: CDR1 LNHNV, CDR2 YYDKDF (reference sequence). Trimming removed 0 bases from V and 3 bases from J, with 16 bases in between. In DNA, the CDR3 is TGTGCCACCAGCAGAGATCTGTTTGGGGGAATAACAGATACGCAGTATTTT. Translation gives CATSRDLFGGITDTQYF.

The J gene is TRBJ1-2, the V gene TRBV9; D remains ambiguous. This CDR3 has 11 amino acids. Trimming cost V 0 bases and J 13 bases, with 10 bases left between them. Germline-derived CDR1 and CDR2 are SGDLS and YYNGEE. CDR3 coding DNA: TGTGCCAGCAGCGTAGGGTGGGAGGGCACCTTC. It specifies CASSVGWEGTF. Using reference TRBV9 and TRBJ1-2 for the parts outside the CDR3, the full variable domain is DSGVTQTPKHLITATGQRVTLRCSPRSGDLSVYWYQQSLDQGLQFLIQYYNGEERAKGNILERFSAQQFPDLHSELNLSSLELGDSALYFCASSVGWEGTFGSGTRLTVV.

The V call is TRBV9, the J call TRBJ2-3; no definite D call. Per the germline V gene, CDR1 is SGDLS and CDR2 is YYNGEE. This CDR3 is built from 15 residues. Deletions cut 0 bases from V and 0 bases from J, with 8 bases between. CDR3 nucleotides: TGTGCCAGCAGCGTAGGGTCTCCTAGCACAGATACGCAGTATTTT. Its protein is CASSVGSPSTDTQYF.

This clonotype was detected once. The chain links TRBV25-1 to TRBJ1-2, with TRBD1 matching 8 bases. The CDR3 consists of 16 residues. V was pared by 3 bases and J by 2 bases, with 8 bases of the junction left unmatched. Germline V gene sequence: CDR1 MGHDK, CDR2 SYGVNS. The CDR3 loop reads CASSDRGQGANYGYTF. CDR3 sequence (DNA): TGTGCCAGCAGTGACCGGGGTCAGGGGGCGAACTATGGCTACACCTTC.